What follows describes a single T cell receptor beta chain. The length of the CDR3 is 14 residues. V lost 8 bases and J lost 6, with 17 bases in between. CDR1 GTSNPN and CDR2 SVGIG come from the germline V gene (reference sequence). The data are from a study of T-cell memory formation after mild COVID-19. TCRdb re-analysed the 5' RACE reads in MiXCR, keeping a single row per CDR3 protein. Found here are around 150,000 distinct CDR3 sequences, roughly 28% of them singletons; the top ten hold around 12%. Sequencing was carried out using PBMCs or a T cell subset sorted from them (not recorded which). The sequence derives from an adult woman who had mild COVID-19 (a few samples of this study predate the infection). Cell type and time point are not known. This chain connects TRBV30 to TRBJ1-6, with no clear D. The CDR3 DNA reads TGTGCCCTGAGGATTAGGCAGAGTAATTCACCCCTCCACTTT. Translation: CALRIRQSNSPLHF.